Shown below are 31 T cell receptor beta chains from a single sample sequenced in a study of T cells expressing NK-cell markers. Reprocessing the 5' RACE reads, TCRdb reports a single entry for every CDR3 protein and omits DNA. Recorded for this sample: some 300,000 distinct CDR3 sequences. The source material was blood T cells: a sorted CD56 or NKG2C T cell subset, CD4+ or CD8+ T cells, or bulk PBMC T cells (not recorded which). These TCRs come from a man younger than 35 in good health.

The chain links TRBV3-1 to TRBJ1-1. Germline V lookup: CDR1 LGHDT, CDR2 YNNKEL (reference sequence). CDR3 size: 13 residues. The CDR3 protein is CASSQVRNTEAFF. Looking up the rest from reference TRBV3-1 and TRBJ1-1 gives the full variable domain: DTAVSQTPKYLVTQMGNDKSIKCEQNLGHDTMYWYKQDSKKFLKIMFSYNNKELIINETVPNRFSPKSPDKAHLNLHINSLELGDSAVYFCASSQVRNTEAFFGQGTRLTVV.

The CDR3 protein is CAGSGSPTGELFF. V gene TRBV12-3 or TRBV12-4 combines with J gene TRBJ2-2; TCRdb picks TRBD2, but there is no DNA to check that call. CDR3 length: 13 residues.

CDR3 protein: CATSESGTSLLETQYF. The chain has TRBV24-1 and TRBJ2-5; TCRdb calls TRBD2, which cannot be checked without DNA. Germline V gene sequence: CDR1 KGHDR, CDR2 SFDVKD. The CDR3 extends over 16 amino acids.

The CDR3 spells CASSSKDNRDSSF. This chain uses TRBV5-1 with TRBJ2-7; TCRdb indicates TRBD2, and absent DNA this call remains unverified. CDR1 SGHRS and CDR2 YFSETQ come from the germline V gene. The CDR3 length is 13 residues.

This chain uses TRBV12-3 or TRBV12-4 with TRBJ1-1. This CDR3 spans 14 amino acids. The CDR3 sequence is CASSGSTDNTEAFF.

The chain is built from TRBV10-3 and TRBJ2-1; the D call from TCRdb, TRBD1, cannot be confirmed without DNA. The CDR3 runs 16 residues. The germline V gene has CDR1 ENHRY and CDR2 SYGVKD. The CDR3 reads CAISASGLPLNNEQFF.

The rearrangement uses TRBV2 and TRBJ1-6; TCRdb's D gene call, TRBD1, goes unchecked for lack of DNA. The germline gives CDR1 SNHLY, CDR2 FYNNEI. The CDR3 is 15 amino acids. CDR3 sequence: CASSAAGQGGSPLHF. The whole variable domain, remainder taken from reference TRBV2 and TRBJ1-6, is EPEVTQTPSHQVTQMGQEVILRCVPISNHLYFYWYRQILGQKVEFLVSFYNNEISEKSEIFDDQFSVERPDGSNFTLKIRSTKLEDSAMYFCASSAAGQGGSPLHFGNGTRLTVT.

The rearrangement uses TRBV29-1 and TRBJ2-2; TCRdb gives TRBD1 as the D gene, but with no DNA this cannot be confirmed. This CDR3 spans 15 amino acids. Germline CDR1 reads SQVTM; CDR2 reads ANQGSEA. The CDR3 sequence: CSVNWRGLRTGELFF.

V and J are TRBV2 and TRBJ2-5. The CDR3 is 13 residues long. Germline lookup yields CDR1 SNHLY and CDR2 FYNNEI. The CDR3 is CASSEQDQETQYF.

CDR3 in amino acids: CSVDEQGALQFF. The V call is TRBV29-1, the J call TRBJ2-1; TCRdb's D call of TRBD1 is untestable without DNA. Per the germline V gene, CDR1 is SQVTM and CDR2 is ANQGSEA. This CDR3 is built from 12 residues.

J is TRBJ1-1 and V is TRBV12-3 or TRBV12-4. This CDR3 spans 14 amino acids. The chain's CDR3 is CASSWRPRNTEAFF.

The chain has TRBV4-2 and TRBJ2-3. Germline CDR1 and CDR2: LGHNA and YNFKEQ. The CDR3 is 15 residues long. CDR3 residues: CASSQGRRGTDTQYF.

This rearrangement joins TRBV20-1 to TRBJ2-1; TCRdb selects TRBD2, and the lack of DNA leaves this call unchecked. The V gene's germline CDR1 is DFQATT and CDR2 SNEGSKA (reference sequence). The CDR3 consists of 14 residues. CDR3 region: CSASGVAGYNEQFF.

This chain uses TRBV20-1 with TRBJ2-1; checking the TCRdb D call of TRBD1 is not possible without DNA. The CDR3 is 14 residues long. Germline V gene data show CDR1 as DFQATT and CDR2 as SNEGSKA (reference sequence). CDR3 in amino acids: CSPAPVLTYNEQFF.

V usage is TRBV5-4 and J usage is TRBJ2-7; TCRdb lists TRBD2, though no DNA is available to test this call. Germline assignment: CDR1 SGHNT and CDR2 YYREEE (reference sequence). The CDR3 spans 15 residues. The CDR3 sequence: CASSPSWTSQYEQYF.

V usage is TRBV5-1 and J usage is TRBJ2-1; TCRdb calls TRBD1, which cannot be checked without DNA. Germline lookup yields CDR1 SGHRS and CDR2 YFSETQ. This CDR3 has 15 amino acids. CDR3 loop: CASSSRTGGINEQFF.

The rearrangement links TRBV5-1 to TRBJ2-7; TCRdb's D call, TRBD1, is unchecked because there is no DNA. Germline assignment: CDR1 SGHRS and CDR2 YFSETQ. The CDR3 contains 14 residues. The CDR3 here is CASSLQDRGGEQYF.

V and J are TRBV7-9 and TRBJ2-3; the TCRdb call, TRBD1, lacks DNA for checking. The CDR3 contains 15 residues. From germline, CDR1 is SEHNR and CDR2 FQNEAQ (reference sequence). This CDR3 is CASSFRGSGTDTQYF.

This chain links TRBV12-3 or TRBV12-4 with TRBJ1-5. The CDR3 is 15 amino acids. The CDR3 loop reads CASSLTDGSNQPQHF.

The chain recombines TRBV20-1 with TRBJ2-1; with no DNA, the TCRdb D assignment of TRBD1 cannot be verified. Germline V gene lookup returns CDR1 DFQATT and CDR2 SNEGSKA (reference sequence). The CDR3 runs to 13 residues. CDR3 sequence reads: CSARVGGSGEQFF.

The rearrangement links TRBV2 to TRBJ1-6. The CDR3 is made up of 13 amino acids. Germline CDR1 SNHLY, CDR2 FYNNEI. This chain's CDR3 is CASRDIFNSPLHF.

The rearrangement joins TRBV20-1 to TRBJ2-3. Germline V CDR1 and CDR2: DFQATT, SNEGSKA (reference sequence). CDR3 length: 13 residues. CDR3: CSASRLVTDTQYF.

The chain uses TRBV30 and TRBJ2-2; without DNA, the TCRdb call of TRBD1 cannot be checked. In germline, CDR1 is GTSNPN, CDR2 SVGIG (reference sequence). This CDR3 is 15 amino acids long. The CDR3 is CAWWPGRVNTGELFF.

The chain couples TRBV12-3 or TRBV12-4 to TRBJ1-2; TCRdb selects TRBD1, and the lack of DNA leaves this call unchecked. The CDR3 runs 12 residues. The CDR3 spells CASSFGTHGYTF.

The chain links TRBV7-2 to TRBJ2-1. Per germline, CDR1 SGHTA and CDR2 FQGNSA. The CDR3 loop spans 14 amino acids. The CDR3 reads CASSLAVAYNEQFF.

V gene TRBV6-1 combines with J gene TRBJ2-7. Germline-derived CDR1 and CDR2 are MNHNS and SASEGT. The CDR3 runs 14 residues. The CDR3 is CASRSGQGFYEQYF.

The rearrangement joins TRBV12-3 or TRBV12-4 to TRBJ1-5; there is no DNA to check the TCRdb D call of TRBD1. The CDR3 runs to 13 residues. The CDR3 is CASSPPGVGPQHF.

The chain uses TRBV2 and TRBJ2-2. This CDR3 is 14 amino acids long. Germline CDR1 is SNHLY and CDR2 is FYNNEI. The CDR3 here is CASSDSGWTGELFF.

V is TRBV11-2 and J is TRBJ1-1; TCRdb's D gene call, TRBD1, goes unchecked for lack of DNA. Per germline, CDR1 SGHAT and CDR2 FQNNGV. The CDR3 length is 14 residues. The CDR3 protein is CASSSYRGNTEAFF.

The chain recombines TRBV2 with TRBJ2-1; TCRdb proposes TRBD1, but this gene call is untestable without DNA. CDR3 length: 13 amino acids. Germline values: CDR1 SNHLY, CDR2 FYNNEI. CDR3 loop: CASSGGTGTKQFF.

The V call is TRBV3-1, the J call TRBJ2-1. CDR3 length: 15 amino acids. CDR1 is LGHDT, CDR2 YNNKEL, per germline (reference sequence). Here the CDR3 reads CASSHLLEDYNEQFF.